This T cell receptor beta chain was recorded in a study of blood T cell repertoires in COVID-19. CDR1 is LNHNV, CDR2 YYDKDF, per germline (reference sequence). Trimming shortened V by 0 bases and J by 4 bases, and 10 bases separated the two germline ends. This CDR3 spans 15 amino acids. Authors' analysis steps: Reference gene primers were amplified, and this amplification served to estimate nucleated cell counts. Using immunoSEQ multiplex PCR, the repertoire was profiled, and TCRdb retains in-frame clones only, with some absent. V, J and clone size were drawn from that table, and D and trimming were deduced from the DNA. The repertoire has roughly 53,000 clones, more than 85% of them found once; the top ten carry 3% to 4%.

The source is a human donor in a cohort sampled during active COVID-19. Sequences were obtained from peripheral blood. The genes are TRBV15 and TRBJ1-3; D may be TRBD1 (6 bases). CDR3: CATSREQGAGNTIYF. The CDR3 nucleotides read TGTGCCACCAGCAGAGAACAGGGCGCCGGAAACACCATATATTTT.